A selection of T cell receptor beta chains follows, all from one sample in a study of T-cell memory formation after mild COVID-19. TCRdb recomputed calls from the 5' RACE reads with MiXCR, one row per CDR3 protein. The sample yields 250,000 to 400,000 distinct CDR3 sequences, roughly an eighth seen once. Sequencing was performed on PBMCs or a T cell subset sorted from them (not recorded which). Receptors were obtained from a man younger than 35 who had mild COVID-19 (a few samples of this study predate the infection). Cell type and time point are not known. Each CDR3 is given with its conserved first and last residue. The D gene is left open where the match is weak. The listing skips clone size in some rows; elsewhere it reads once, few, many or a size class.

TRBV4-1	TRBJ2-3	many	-	CASSPGSPSTDTQYF	TGCGCCAGCAGCCCAGGAAGCCCTAGCACAGATACGCAGTATTTT
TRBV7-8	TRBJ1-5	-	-	CASSLAAGRNQPQHF	TGTGCCAGCAGCTTAGCGGCGGGTCGAAATCAGCCCCAGCATTTT
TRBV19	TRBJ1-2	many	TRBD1	CASRAPGQNYGYTF	TGTGCCAGTAGAGCCCCGGGACAGAACTATGGCTACACCTTC
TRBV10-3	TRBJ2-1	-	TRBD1	CAISEGQVEQFF	TGTGCCATCAGTGAGGGACAGGTCGAGCAGTTCTTC
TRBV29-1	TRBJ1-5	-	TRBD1	CSSGTGVGQPQHF	TGCAGCTCCGGGACAGGGGTCGGTCAGCCCCAGCATTTT
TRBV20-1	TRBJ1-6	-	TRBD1	CSAFTGTGNSPLHF	TGCAGTGCTTTCACCGGGACAGGGAATTCACCCCTCCACTTT
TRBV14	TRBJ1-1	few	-	CASSPSGLEAFF	TGTGCCAGCAGCCCCTCGGGACTAGAAGCTTTCTTT
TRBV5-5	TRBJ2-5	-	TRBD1	CASDGDRAAETQYF	TGTGCCAGCGACGGGGACAGGGCGGCAGAGACCCAGTACTTC
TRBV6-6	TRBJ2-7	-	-	CASALWGYEQYF	TGTGCCAGCGCGCTCTGGGGTTACGAGCAGTACTTC
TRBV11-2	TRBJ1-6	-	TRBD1	CASSQGQGLSPLHF	TGTGCCAGCAGCCAGGGACAGGGGTTATCACCCCTCCACTTT
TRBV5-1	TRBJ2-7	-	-	CASSRDGSSYEQYF	TGCGCCAGCAGCCGCGACGGAAGCTCCTACGAGCAGTACTTC
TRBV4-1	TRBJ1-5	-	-	CASSQEPGQPQHF	TGCGCCAGCAGCCAAGAGCCGGGTCAGCCCCAGCATTTT
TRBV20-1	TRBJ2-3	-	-	CSSQSGGDTQYF	TGCAGTTCCCAATCGGGTGGAGATACGCAGTATTTT
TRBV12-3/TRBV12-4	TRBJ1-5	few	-	CASSLSMDQPQHF	TGTGCCAGCAGTTTGAGTATGGATCAGCCCCAGCATTTT
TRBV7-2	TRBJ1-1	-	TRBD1	CASSRTGAVNTEAFF	TGTGCCAGCAGTAGAACAGGGGCTGTGAACACTGAAGCTTTCTTT
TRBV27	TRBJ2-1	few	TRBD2	CASSPILAGGHNEQFF	TGTGCCAGCAGCCCTATTCTCGCGGGGGGGCACAATGAGCAGTTCTTC
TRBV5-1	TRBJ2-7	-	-	CASSLGDGAYEQYF	TGCGCCAGCAGCTTGGGCGACGGAGCCTACGAGCAGTACTTC
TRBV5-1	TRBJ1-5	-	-	CASSLAVGGSPQHF	TGCGCCAGCAGCTTGGCCGTGGGGGGTTCGCCCCAGCATTTT
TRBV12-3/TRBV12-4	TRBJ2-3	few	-	CASRQIEDTQYF	TGTGCCAGCAGGCAGATAGAAGATACGCAGTATTTT
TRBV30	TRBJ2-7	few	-	CAWGTGNYEQYF	TGTGCCTGGGGGACGGGGAATTACGAGCAGTACTTC
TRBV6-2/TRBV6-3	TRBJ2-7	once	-	CASSVPRGTYEQYF	TGTGCCAGCAGTGTTCCTAGGGGGACCTACGAGCAGTACTTC
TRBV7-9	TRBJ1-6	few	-	CASSPRDSSNSPLHF	TGTGCCAGCAGCCCTCGGGACTCTAGTAATTCACCCCTCCACTTT
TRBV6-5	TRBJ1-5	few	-	CASSYLIDQPQHF	TGTGCCAGCAGTTACCTGATAGATCAGCCCCAGCATTTT
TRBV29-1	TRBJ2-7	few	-	CSVGRIPYEQYF	TGCAGCGTTGGCAGGATCCCCTACGAGCAGTACTTC
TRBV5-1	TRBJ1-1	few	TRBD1	CASSKQGGDTEAFF	TGCGCCAGCAGCAAACAGGGGGGGGACACTGAAGCTTTCTTT
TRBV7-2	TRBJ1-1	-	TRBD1	CASSFSRGLRNTEAFF	TGTGCCAGCAGCTTCTCCAGGGGGCTTCGGAACACTGAAGCTTTCTTT
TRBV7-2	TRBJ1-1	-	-	CASSPLWRQVNTEAFF	TGTGCCAGCAGTCCCCTCTGGCGACAAGTGAACACTGAAGCTTTCTTT
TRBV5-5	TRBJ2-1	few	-	CASSHSLNEQFF	TGTGCCAGCAGCCACAGCCTTAATGAGCAGTTCTTC
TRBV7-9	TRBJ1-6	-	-	CASSLEVSALHF	TGTGCCAGCAGCTTAGAAGTTTCGGCCCTCCACTTT
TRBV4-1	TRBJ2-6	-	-	CASSQWGPSGLTGPFLSGANVLTF	TGCGCCAGCAGCCAATGGGGCCCTTCAGGCCTTACAGGGCCCTTTCTCTCTGGGGCCAACGTCCTGACTTTC
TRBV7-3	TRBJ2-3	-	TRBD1	CASSMTGSPDTQYF	TGTGCCAGCAGCATGACAGGGTCCCCAGATACGCAGTATTTT
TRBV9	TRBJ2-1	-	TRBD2	CASSVAWAVAGADEQFF	TGTGCCAGCAGCGTAGCATGGGCGGTAGCGGGGGCGGATGAGCAGTTCTTC
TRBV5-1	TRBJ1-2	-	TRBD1	CASSPTLRQGANYGYTF	TGCGCCAGCAGCCCCACCCTGAGGCAGGGGGCTAACTATGGCTACACCTTC
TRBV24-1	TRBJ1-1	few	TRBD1	CATMGQGNTEAFF	TGTGCCACCATGGGACAGGGGAACACTGAAGCTTTCTTT
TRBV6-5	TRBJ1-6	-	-	CASSYSGGRSSPLHF	TGTGCCAGCAGTTACTCTGGGGGGCGCAGTTCACCCCTCCACTTT
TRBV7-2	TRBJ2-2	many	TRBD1	CASSFTGTVRTGELFF	TGTGCCAGCAGCTTTACCGGGACAGTACGTACCGGGGAGCTGTTTTTT
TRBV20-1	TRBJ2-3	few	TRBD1	CSAGDRGTDTQYF	TGCAGTGCTGGGGACAGGGGGACAGATACGCAGTATTTT
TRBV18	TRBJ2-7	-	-	CASLDQESSSYEQYF	TGTGCCAGCCTCGACCAGGAGTCGTCGTCCTACGAGCAGTACTTC
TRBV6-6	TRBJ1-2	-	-	CASSYLGTNYGYTF	TGTGCCAGCAGTTATCTGGGAACAAACTATGGCTACACCTTC
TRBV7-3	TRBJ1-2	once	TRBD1	CASRLYRGGYRYTF	TGTGCCAGCAGGTTATACAGGGGAGGCTATCGCTACACCTTC
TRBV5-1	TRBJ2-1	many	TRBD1	CASSGQGYNEQFF	TGCGCCAGCTCGGGACAGGGTTACAATGAGCAGTTCTTC